What follows describes a single T cell receptor beta chain. The data originate from a study of siplizumab effects on memory and regulatory T cells. Germline values: CDR1 ENHRY, CDR2 SYGVKD. The CDR3 has 15 residues. J was trimmed by 2 bases and V by 5 bases; bases with no gene match: 5. Sequenced by immunoSEQ multiplex PCR; TCRdb stores in-frame clones only, minus some. Here the sample spans about 98,000 clones, around 90% being singletons. This TCR was sampled from a human donor in good health. Specimen: CD4+ T cells sorted from blood. The V gene is TRBV10-3, the J gene TRBJ2-7, with TRBD2 matching 11 bases. The CDR3 sequence is CAISTVAGGTYEQYF. DNA for the CDR3: TGTGCCATCAGTACGGTAGCGGGAGGGACCTACGAGCAGTACTTC.